Each of the 2 T cell receptor beta chains below was sequenced from the same sample in a study of vaccination and CD4 T cells after COVID-19. The treatment denotes: approximately 11-day PBMC culture with coronavirus spike peptide pools or control peptides (ViraFEST assay). Cultured CD4+ T cell DNA underwent sequencing with the Oncomine TCR Beta short-read assay. A single record per CDR3 protein comes from TCRdb applying MiXCR to the PCR reads. The profile shows 7,000 to 10,000 distinct CDR3 sequences, around 18% of them singletons. These TCRs are of unknown antigen specificity. The sample consisted of CD4+ T cells from blood, cultured in vitro, taken after SARS-CoV-2 vaccination. The source of these receptors is a human donor who had recovered from COVID-19.

This clonotype is medium-sized by share. The chain recombines TRBV7-3 with TRBJ2-5; D may correspond to TRBD1 or TRBD2 (6 bases each). This CDR3 is built from 13 residues. V was cut by 6 bases and J by 4 bases, with 12 bases left in between. Germline V CDR1 and CDR2: SGHTA, FQGTGA. CDR3 residues: CASSQTGAETQYF. CDR3 in DNA: TGTGCCAGCAGTCAAACGGGGGCAGAGACCCAGTACTTC. Combining the CDR3 with reference TRBV7-3 and TRBJ2-5 gives the whole variable domain GAGVSQTPSNKVTEKGKYVELRCDPISGHTALYWYRQSLGQGPEFLIYFQGTGAADDSGLPNDRFFAVRPEGSVSTLKIQRTERGDSAVYLCASSQTGAETQYFGPGTRLLVL.

The chain has TRBV19 and TRBJ2-3; D unresolved. Looked up from germline, CDR1 is LNHDA and CDR2 is SQIVND (reference sequence). This CDR3 has 16 residues. The V end was cut by 4 bases, the J end by 0 bases, with 14 bases between. The CDR3 DNA follows: TGTGCCAGTAGTAGTTATCTGGTTCCTAGCACAGATACGCAGTATTTT. As protein: CASSSYLVPSTDTQYF.